This TCR beta chain comes out of a study of T cell repertoires in cytomegalovirus infection. Study details: Both a matching HLA type and CMV infection were indicated by public TCR beta signatures.

MiXCR, applied by TCRdb to the reads, yields one record per CDR3 protein. Counted here are 480,000 or so distinct CDR3 sequences, approximately 10% occurring once; the ten biggest clones make up roughly a tenth. The CDR3 totals 15 residues. Germline V gives CDR1 SGDLS, CDR2 YYNGEE. The ends were cut back, 3 bases at V and 2 bases at J, with 14 bases in the middle. This clonotype was found many times. Its antigen remains unidentified. Overall study findings and caveats: Summed frequency of public TCR beta families distinguished CMV carriers with the relevant HLA. The ex vivo response was dominated by HLA-C-restricted CMV-specific TCR beta clonotypes.

The sequence was collected from a human donor in good health (CMV status not recorded). Some clones in this sample may be carry-over from other donors' samples. The V call is TRBV9, the J call TRBJ1-2, with TRBD1 as a possible D gene (6 bases). The sequencing sample was made of PBMCs. The CDR3 spells CASSGGSGANYGYTF. The CDR3 nucleotides are TGTGCCAGCAGCGGGGGTTCAGGGGCCAACTATGGCTACACCTTC.